Listed here are 2 T cell receptor beta chains from one sample, sequenced in a study of blood T cell repertoires in COVID-19. The repertoire was sequenced with immunoSEQ multiplex PCR; TCRdb's copy has only in-frame clones and lacks some. The table has about 140,000 clones, 75% to 90% seen once. Sequencing input: peripheral blood. These receptors all stem from a human donor in a cohort sampled during active COVID-19.

This clone appeared once. This chain links TRBV11-2 with TRBJ2-3; 8 bases are a match to TRBD2. V lost 10 bases and J lost 0; bases outside the gene matches: 9. The CDR3 covers 15 residues. Germline CDR1 SGHAT, CDR2 FQNNGV. DNA for the CDR3: TGTGCCACCCGGCGGGGGGCTCCTAGCACAGATACGCAGTATTTT. This gives the protein CATRRGAPSTDTQYF.

The V and J genes are TRBV11-3 and TRBJ1-1; TRBD1 might be the D (5 bases). Trimming shortened V by 4 bases and J by 0 bases, and 9 bases separated the two germline ends. The CDR3 has 14 amino acids. The germline V gene encodes CDR1 SGHNT and CDR2 YENEEA. CDR3: CASSSTGMNTEAFF. DNA of the CDR3: TGTGCCAGCAGCTCCACAGGAATGAACACTGAAGCTTTCTTT.